This TCR beta chain is drawn from a study of CD8 T cells in Susac syndrome (dated by TCRdb to about 2019). Background on the whole study: Whether CD8+ T cell activation and differentiation in Susac syndrome was antigen driven was tested using repertoire sequencing. Here is what the overall study found, with its caveats: The number of individuals in the TCR sequencing and HLA analysis was recognized as being relatively small.

Taken from cysteine to phenylalanine, the CDR3 has 13 residues. This entry keeps only the CDR3 DNA: 39 bases, framed from base 1. CDR1 and CDR2 (MDHEN, SYDVKM) derive from the germline V gene. V is cut by 2 bases and J by 8 bases, and the space between the germline ends is 12 bases. With respect to this clonotype: The specificity of this receptor is unknown. Qualities for individual bases were not recorded, and no much larger clone is one base off.

Peripheral blood CD8+ and CD4+ T cells from healthy donors, Susac syndrome patients and multiple sclerosis patients were profiled by high-throughput TCR beta sequencing. The multiple sclerosis controls were treatment-naive patients who had stable or active relapsing-remitting disease and met the revised McDonald criteria. Bulk CD8+ and CD4+ T cells were purified by magnetic negative isolation, while CD8+ TEMRA cells were enriched using FACS. Blood was drawn into EDTA tubes, processed within 24 hours, and PBMCs were isolated by density gradient centrifugation. PBMCs intended for TCR sequencing were cryopreserved in liquid nitrogen and thawed later in a water bath at 37 degrees C. The sorted or isolated CD4+, CD8+ and CD8+ TEMRA cells had a purity of 90% or higher. RNA was extracted using the RNeasy kit, and roughly 0.45 to 1 microgram was reverse transcribed with random hexamers. The immunoSEQ multiplex PCR assay, covering 54 Vbeta and 13 Jbeta segments, was used to amplify TCR beta CDR3 regions. PCR amplification bias was corrected by using a synthetic template baseline for primer optimization and computational correction. As for how the authors treated the data: Reads were annotated to V, D and J genes per IMGT and analyzed with immunoSEQ Analyzer, keeping only productive sequences. To calculate clonality, Shannon entropy was normalized by log2 of the number of productive unique sequences and then subtracted from one. For each patient and control, public and private clones were evaluated within the 100 most prevalent clones. A clone was defined as Susac-specific if it was absent from the healthy and MS cohorts, from more than 850 published viral clones and from other ImmuneACCESS disease sequences. TCRdb reanalyzed the raw reads on its own, using fastp at Q25 for trimming and MiXCR for clone calling, and kept in-frame beta chains. When rows share a CDR3 protein, they turn into one entry using the most common DNA and genes. The V and J calls here are based on TCRdb, not the publication. The table for this sample lists 120,000 or so distinct CDR3 sequences; 90% to 95% of them were counted only once. The ten largest clones capture about 0.096% of the sample.

The specimen sequenced was CD4+ T cells from PBMCs. The sequence was collected from a human donor with multiple sclerosis. This receptor chain uses TRBV28 and TRBJ1-2; possibly the D gene is TRBD1, per 6 matching bases. The DNA sequence follows: TGTGCCAGCAGTTTAGCCTCAGGGGCCGGCTACACCTTC. This sequence encodes CASSLASGAGYTF.